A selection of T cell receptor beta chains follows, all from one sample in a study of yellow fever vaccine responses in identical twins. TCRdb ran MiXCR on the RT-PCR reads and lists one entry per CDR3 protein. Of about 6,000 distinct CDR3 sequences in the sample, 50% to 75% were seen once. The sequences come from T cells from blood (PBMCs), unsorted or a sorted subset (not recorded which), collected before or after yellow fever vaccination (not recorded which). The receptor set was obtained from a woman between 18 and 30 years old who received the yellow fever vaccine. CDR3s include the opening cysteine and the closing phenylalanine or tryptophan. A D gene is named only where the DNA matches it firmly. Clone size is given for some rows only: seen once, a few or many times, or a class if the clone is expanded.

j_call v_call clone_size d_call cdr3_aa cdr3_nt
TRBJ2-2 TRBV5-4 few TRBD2 CASSLNGGGGTGELFF TGTGCCAGCAGCTTAAACGGGGGGGGTGGCACCGGGGAGCTGTTTTTT
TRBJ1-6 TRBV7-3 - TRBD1 CASSSTGGQGTPLHF TGTGCCAGCAGCTCGACCGGGGGACAGGGGACGCCCCTCCACTTT
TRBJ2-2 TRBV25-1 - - CASSESGRDTGELFF TGTGCCAGCAGTGAATCGGGCAGGGACACCGGGGAGCTGTTTTTT
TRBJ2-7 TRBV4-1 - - CASSQDQGRPSYEQYF TGCGCCAGCAGCCAAGATCAGGGACGGCCATCCTACGAGCAGTACTTC
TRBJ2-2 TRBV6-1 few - CASRLNRGGTGELFF TGTGCCAGCAGGCTAAACAGGGGGGGCACCGGGGAGCTGTTTTTT
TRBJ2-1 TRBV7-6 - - CASSLDEVYNEQFF TGTGCCAGCAGCCTGGATGAGGTCTACAATGAGCAGTTCTTC
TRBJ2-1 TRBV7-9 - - CASSLGTYNEQFF TGTGCCAGCAGCTTGGGCACCTACAATGAGCAGTTCTTC
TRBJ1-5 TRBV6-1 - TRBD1 CASSVSRGALGQPQHF TGTGCCAGCAGTGTCAGCAGGGGGGCTCTGGGTCAGCCCCAGCATTTT
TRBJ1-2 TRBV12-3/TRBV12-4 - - CASSLVGTRGYTF TGTGCCAGCAGTTTGGTGGGGACTAGAGGCTACACCTTC
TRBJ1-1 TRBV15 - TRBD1 CATSVDRGPDTEAFF TGTGCCACCAGCGTCGACAGGGGGCCTGACACTGAAGCTTTCTTT
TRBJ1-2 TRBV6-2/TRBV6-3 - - CASSYPLANYGYTF TGTGCCAGCAGTTATCCCCTAGCTAACTATGGCTACACCTTC
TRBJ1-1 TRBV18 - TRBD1 CASSPDRGRTNTEAFF TGTGCCAGCTCACCGGACAGGGGCCGAACGAACACTGAAGCTTTCTTT
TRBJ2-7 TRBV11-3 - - CASRNSGDYEQYF TGTGCCAGCAGAAATAGCGGTGACTACGAGCAGTACTTC
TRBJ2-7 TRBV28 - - CASSSPGTAPSQYF TGTGCCAGCAGCTCCCCGGGGACCGCGCCGTCGCAGTACTTC
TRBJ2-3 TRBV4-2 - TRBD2 CASSQEERDFSDTQYF TGTGCCAGCAGCCAAGAAGAGCGGGACTTCTCAGATACGCAGTATTTT
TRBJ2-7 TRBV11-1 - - CASSLGRTKPQEQYF TGTGCCAGCAGCTTAGGGCGCACGAAACCCCAGGAGCAGTACTTC
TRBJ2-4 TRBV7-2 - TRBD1 CASSIIQGAKNIQYF TGTGCCAGCAGCATAATACAGGGGGCCAAAAACATTCAGTACTTC
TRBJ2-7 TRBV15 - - CATSRDVVTGPFLYEQYF TGTGCCACCAGCAGAGATGTAGTTACAGGGCCTTTCCTTTACGAGCAGTACTTC
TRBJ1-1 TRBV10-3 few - CAISSGGAVKAFF TGTGCCATCAGCAGTGGTGGGGCGGTGAAAGCTTTCTTT
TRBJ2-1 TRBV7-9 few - CASSQKAEQFF TGTGCCAGCAGCCAGAAGGCTGAGCAGTTCTTC
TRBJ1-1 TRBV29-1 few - CSVIQVPNTEAFF TGCAGCGTGATACAGGTACCGAACACTGAAGCTTTCTTT
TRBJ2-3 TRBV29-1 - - CSVWFGGDTQYF TGCAGCGTTTGGTTTGGCGGGGATACGCAGTATTTT